This TCR beta chain was obtained from a study of T cells in localized non-small cell lung cancer. Points from the study as a whole: Clonality peaked in uninvolved adjacent lung rather than tumor. Longer overall survival was linked to higher blood T cell density. Owing to sequencing of a solitary tumor region, heterogeneity cannot be discounted.

There are 13 residues in the CDR3. Looked up from germline, CDR1 is ENHRY and CDR2 is SYGVKD. Trimming stripped 2 bases from V and 3 bases from J, with 7 bases between. This clone turned up a few times. Antigen unknown. Assay: immunoSEQ multiplex PCR; the TCRdb copy retains only in-frame clones and omits some. The table has about 1,700 clones, 20% to 25% seen once. The gene calls are TRBV10-3 and TRBJ1-1, with D uncertain. This sequence originates from a man aged 18 to 49 with stage I lung adenocarcinoma. The sample consisted of normal lung tissue next to the tumor, taken before any cancer treatment. The CDR3 DNA reads TGTGCCATCAGTGAGGTGGTTTACACTGAAGCTTTCTTT. As protein: CAISEVVYTEAFF.